This TCR beta chain is drawn from a study of cytomegalovirus exposure and HLA in healthy donors. V lost 2 bases to trimming and J lost 4 bases; unmatched junction nucleotides: 10. The germline V gene encodes CDR1 SGHRS and CDR2 YFSETQ. The CDR3 totals 16 residues. A note on this clone: Its cognate antigen is unknown.

Primers for the PCR totalled 60 Vbeta and 13 Jbeta. Only in-frame clones appear in the TCRdb table, and some are missing; sequencing was by immunoSEQ multiplex PCR. The table lists more than 80,000 clones, under 80% of them singletons, with approximately 8.4% in the top ten. Study conclusions and caveats: Most of the CMV-associated TCR beta chains (in a later analysis) appeared to be HLA-restricted.

The sequencing sample was made of PBMCs. The chain is built from TRBV5-1 and TRBJ1-1; 8 bases are shared with TRBD1. The sequence derives from a human donor in good health. CDR3 sequence: CASSFPPGGSFTEAFF. The CDR3 DNA is TGCGCCAGCAGCTTTCCCCCAGGGGGCTCGTTCACTGAAGCTTTCTTT.